The text below deals with one TCR beta chain. TCR beta CDR3 sequences were amplified from RNA transcripts. Primed by the HTBI set, a first-round RT-PCR was run on the TCR CDR3. MiXCR, run by TCRdb on the multiplex PCR reads, gives a single entry per CDR3 protein. The table lists fewer than 400,000 distinct CDR3 sequences, 16% of them singletons. The J segment lost 5 bases and the V segment lost 0 bases, leaving 1 base of the junction unmatched. This CDR3 region has 15 residues. CDR1 is KGHSH and CDR2 is LQKENI in the germline V gene. The data stem from a study of T cells in Graves' hyperthyroidism and ophthalmopathy.

The sequencing input was blood. This receptor was obtained from a young man with Graves' hyperthyroidism. The gene calls are TRBV18 and TRBJ2-5, with TRBD2 matching 12 bases. This chain's CDR3 is CASSPPGLAGETQYF. Here the CDR3 DNA reads TGTGCCAGCTCACCACCGGGACTAGCGGGTGAGACCCAGTACTTC.